The 23 T cell receptor beta chains presented below share a single source sample, sequenced in a study of blood T cell repertoires in COVID-19. The data were produced by immunoSEQ multiplex PCR, yet TCRdb's version contains in-frame clones alone and is incomplete. The profile shows about 240,000 clones, roughly 80% of them singletons. Material for sequencing was peripheral blood. The receptor set was obtained from a woman aged 18-29 years with acute or convalescent COVID-19.

This clone turned up a few times. One end of the junction fails to match germline, which may point to a read error. The V call is TRBV7-7, the J call TRBJ2-1; D gene ambiguous. The germline gives CDR1 SSHAT, CDR2 FNYEAQ (reference sequence). The CDR3 extends over 16 amino acids. CDR3: CASSLRAGASYNEQFF. The CDR3 DNA sequence: TGTGCTAGCAGCTTAAGAGCAGGCGCCTCCTACAATGAGCAGTTCTTC.

In its sample, this clone was seen a few times. The chain recombines TRBV6-4 with TRBJ2-1; the D is unclear. This CDR3 spans 14 amino acids. V gave up 5 bases and J gave up 0 bases, with 8 bases separating them. The germline gives CDR1 MRHNA, CDR2 SNTAGT. In nucleotides, the CDR3 is TGTGCCAGCAGTCCGAGATCCTCCTACAATGAGCAGTTCTTC. Amino acids: CASSPRSSYNEQFF.

V usage is TRBV6-5 and J usage is TRBJ2-7; TRBD2 aligns across 13 bases. CDR3 length: 15 amino acids. Trimming removed 6 bases from V and 4 bases from J; junction bases left unmatched: 6. Germline V gene data show CDR1 as MNHEY and CDR2 as SVGAGI. This CDR3 reads CASSRTSGRGYEQYF. CDR3 DNA: TGTGCCAGCAGCCGGACTAGCGGGAGAGGGTACGAGCAGTACTTC.

This clone has more than one count but fewer than ten. The chain links TRBV7-6 to TRBJ2-7; TRBD1 agrees at 8 bases. Germline CDR1 is SGHVS and CDR2 is FNYEAQ. The V segment lost 1 base and the J segment 2 bases; nucleotides outside the gene matches: 10. The CDR3 loop spans 17 amino acids. The CDR3 protein is CASSLVGTGTGTYEQYF. CDR3 DNA: TGTGCCAGCAGCTTAGTCGGTACCGGGACAGGAACCTACGAGCAGTACTTC.

The chain uses TRBV27 and TRBJ1-2; TRBD1 is a possible D gene (5 bases). This CDR3 contains 12 residues. Germline lookup yields CDR1 MNHEY and CDR2 SMNVEV (reference sequence). Trimming stripped 3 bases from V and 6 bases from J, with 8 bases between. CDR3: CASSFLGHGYTF. CDR3 bases: TGTGCCAGCAGTTTCTTGGGGCATGGCTACACCTTC.

This chain connects TRBV15 to TRBJ1-4, with 8 bases aligning to TRBD1. The CDR3 consists of 15 residues. Germline V gene data show CDR1 as LNHNV and CDR2 as YYDKDF (reference sequence). The V gene end was trimmed by 5 bases and the J gene end by 8 bases; junction bases not matched to a gene: 10. For the CDR3, the DNA is TGTGCCACCAGCCGATTGGACAGGGAGGAGGAAAAACTGTTTTTT. Its protein product is CATSRLDREEEKLFF.

This chain uses TRBV15 with TRBJ2-7; weak D call: TRBD1 (6 bases). The CDR3 has 15 residues. V gave up 3 bases and J gave up 3 bases, with 15 bases separating them. Germline-derived CDR1 and CDR2 are LNHNV and YYDKDF (reference sequence). CDR3 region: CATSRGAVGFYEQYF. The CDR3 nucleotides read TGTGCCACCAGCAGGGGGGCTGTCGGGTTCTACGAGCAGTACTTC. The full variable domain, completed using reference TRBV15 and TRBJ2-7, is DAMVIQNPRYQVTQFGKPVTLSCSQTLNHNVMYWYQQKSSQAPKLLFHYYDKDFNNEADTPDNFQSRRPNTSFCFLDIRSPGLGDTAMYLCATSRGAVGFYEQYFGPGTRLTVT.

V and J are TRBV27 and TRBJ1-4, with 8 bases fitting TRBD1. This CDR3 has 16 amino acids. The V and J ends lost 5 bases and 6 bases, in that order; junction bases with no gene match: 11. Germline CDR1 reads MNHEY; CDR2 reads SMNVEV (reference sequence). CDR3 residues: CASSERPGQEYEKLFF. The CDR3 DNA is TGTGCCAGCAGTGAAAGACCGGGACAGGAGTATGAAAAACTGTTTTTT.

The V and J genes are TRBV5-1 and TRBJ1-6; 7 nucleotides match TRBD1. The CDR3 consists of 15 residues. Germline V gene lookup returns CDR1 SGHRS and CDR2 YFSETQ. V trimming: 4 bases; J trimming: 5 bases; junction bases outside the gene matches: 6. CDR3 coding DNA: TGCGCCAGCAGCCCCACCGGGACAGATAATTCACCCCTCCACTTT. Protein sequence: CASSPTGTDNSPLHF.

The chain couples TRBV5-8 to TRBJ2-3; no reliable D call. This CDR3 has 11 residues. The germline gives CDR1 SGHTS, CDR2 YDEGEE. Trimming pared 4 bases from V and 4 bases from J, leaving 4 bases between. CDR3 amino acids: CASSQADTQYF. The CDR3 DNA reads as TGTGCCAGCAGCCAGGCAGATACGCAGTATTTT. The full variable domain, rest sourced from reference TRBV5-8 and TRBJ2-3, is EAGVTQSPTHLIKTRGQQATLRCSPISGHTSVYWYQQALGLGLQFLLWYDEGEERNRGNFPPRFSGRQFPNYSSELNVNALELEDSALYLCASSQADTQYFGPGTRLTVL.

The rearrangement links TRBV6-5 to TRBJ1-6; D call uncertain. Germline V CDR1 and CDR2: MNHEY, SVGAGI. The V end lost 8 bases, the J end lost 8 bases, and 16 bases lay between the germline ends. The CDR3 contains 14 residues. CDR3 DNA sequence: TGTGCCAGCCAAAGCGGGGAGATACATTCACCCCTCCACTTT. It translates to CASQSGEIHSPLHF.

The table lists this clone with a few counts. The chain links TRBV5-1 to TRBJ2-5, with D perhaps TRBD2 (6 bases). The CDR3 sequence is 15 residues long. CDR1 and CDR2 from the germline V gene are SGHRS and YFSETQ. Trimming took 5 bases from V and 5 from J, leaving 19 bases between them. The DNA for the CDR3 is TGCGCCAGCAGAGCCTCCCCGGGAGAGGGGGAGACCCAGTACTTC. Its translation is CASRASPGEGETQYF.

The chain carries TRBV7-8 and TRBJ1-1; 10 bases map to TRBD1. V was clipped by 6 bases and J by 5 bases; unmatched bases: 9. This CDR3 comprises 15 residues. Germline V gene data show CDR1 as SGHVS and CDR2 as FQNEAQ. CDR3 coding DNA: TGTGCCAGCAGTGACAGACAGGGGGCGGGGACTGAAGCTTTCTTT. Its translation: CASSDRQGAGTEAFF.

The gene calls are TRBV6-1 and TRBJ2-4; 9 positions match TRBD1. The trim removed 6 bases at V and 8 bases at J, leaving 11 bases unmatched. Germline-derived CDR1 and CDR2 are MNHNS and SASEGT. CDR3 length equals 15 residues. Written as DNA, the CDR3 is TGTGCCAGCAGATCGATGGACAGGGGTGGGGACATTCAGTACTTC. It yields the protein CASRSMDRGGDIQYF.

The chain couples TRBV4-2 to TRBJ2-4; TRBD2 agrees at 7 bases. This CDR3 has 16 residues. From germline, CDR1 is LGHNA and CDR2 YNFKEQ. V shed 4 bases, J shed 8 bases, and the junction held 14 bases outside the gene matches. CDR3 nucleotide sequence: TGTGCCAGCAGCCCTTGGGGGAGGGGAGACGGGGACATTCAGTACTTC. It translates to CASSPWGRGDGDIQYF.

The rearrangement joins TRBV19 to TRBJ2-1; D remains unclear. Trimming removed 3 bases from V and 0 bases from J, with 9 bases in between. The length of the CDR3 is 15 residues. CDR1 is LNHDA, CDR2 SQIVND, per germline (reference sequence). The chain's CDR3 is CASSIDFSSYNEQFF. DNA for the CDR3: TGTGCCAGTAGTATCGACTTCAGCTCCTACAATGAGCAGTTCTTC.

J is TRBJ1-6 and V is TRBV11-2; 8 positions agree with TRBD1. Looked up from germline, CDR1 is SGHAT and CDR2 is FQNNGV. This CDR3 comprises 14 residues. J was trimmed by 7 bases and V by 5 bases; bases with no gene match: 4. The CDR3 here is CASSPDRENSPLHF. The CDR3 DNA follows: TGTGCCAGCAGCCCGGACAGGGAGAATTCACCCCTCCACTTT.

This rearrangement joins TRBV9 to TRBJ2-5; the D is unclear. There are 14 residues in the CDR3. CDR1 is SGDLS, CDR2 YYNGEE, per germline. The ends were cut back, 4 bases at V and 5 bases at J, with 15 bases in the middle. The CDR3 coding sequence is TGTGCCAGCAGCCCCCAGAGTAGCTTGGAGACCCAGTACTTC. Translating gives CASSPQSSLETQYF.

This chain uses TRBV19 with TRBJ2-1, with TRBD1 identical over 9 bases. The CDR3 runs to 15 residues. Germline CDR1 reads LNHDA; CDR2 reads SQIVND (reference sequence). V dropped 3 bases and J dropped 8; count of bases not matched to a gene: 8. This CDR3 reads CASSIRDRVVDEQFF. The CDR3 DNA reads TGTGCCAGTAGTATTCGGGACAGGGTTGTCGATGAGCAGTTCTTC. Together with reference TRBV19 and TRBJ2-1, the CDR3 gives the full variable domain: DGGITQSPKYLFRKEGQNVTLSCEQNLNHDAMYWYRQDPGQGLRLIYYSQIVNDFQKGDIAEGYSVSREKKESFPLTVTSAQKNPTAFYLCASSIRDRVVDEQFFGPGTRLTVL.

This rearrangement joins TRBV9 to TRBJ2-3; D not resolved. Germline loops: CDR1 SGDLS, CDR2 YYNGEE. The CDR3 consists of 15 residues. The V end was cut by 1 base, the J end by 4 bases, with 13 bases between. CDR3 protein: CASSVTLRDADTQYF. The CDR3 bases are TGTGCCAGCAGCGTAACCCTGAGAGATGCAGATACGCAGTATTTT.

The chain is built from TRBV28 and TRBJ1-1; no definite D call. Trimming removed 4 bases at V and 4 bases at J, with 19 bases between. Germline loops: CDR1 MDHEN, CDR2 SYDVKM. This CDR3 has 16 residues. The CDR3 DNA reads TGTGCCAGCAGTTACCCTCGGGGAGGGTTGGGCACTGAAGCTTTCTTT. Residues: CASSYPRGGLGTEAFF.

This chain joins TRBV6-5 and TRBJ2-7, with TRBD1 identical over 12 bases. Germline CDR1 MNHEY, CDR2 SVGAGI. This CDR3 spans 14 amino acids. Trimming at V came to 6 bases and at J to 2 bases, leaving 2 bases not matched to a gene. CDR3 loop: CASSWDRGPYEQYF. The CDR3 nucleotides read TGTGCCAGCAGCTGGGACAGGGGGCCCTACGAGCAGTACTTC.

The chain joins TRBV7-9 to TRBJ2-1; weak D call: TRBD2 (6 bases). The CDR3 loop spans 15 amino acids. V was cut by 1 base and J by 8 bases, with 15 bases left in between. CDR1 is SEHNR, CDR2 FQNEAQ, per germline (reference sequence). Written as DNA, the CDR3 is TGTGCCAGCAGCTTAGGGACTACAAGGGCCGATGAGCAGTTCTTC. Protein: CASSLGTTRADEQFF.